The 21 T cell receptor beta chains below come from one sample, sequenced in a study of T cell responses to AZD1222 COVID-19 vaccine (dated by TCRdb to 2020 to 2022). Library preparation used the immunoSEQ multiplex PCR assay. TCRdb's version of the immuneACCESS table is confined to in-frame rearrangements and falls short of the full clone set. An unresolved V gene accounts for under half of the shortfall where checked; the remainder is of unknown origin. The sample contains around 100,000 clones, roughly 88% of them found a single time. The ten largest account for around 20% of the sample. This specimen's time point label, interpreted: baseline before first vaccination. The specimen comprised peripheral blood, sampled on day 0 of AZD1222 vaccination. These TCRs come from an adult in good health.

The chain has TRBV14 and TRBJ2-3; no definite D call. Germline lookup yields CDR1 SGHDN and CDR2 FVKESK. Trimming shortened V by 1 base and J by 2 bases, and 16 bases separated the two germline ends. This CDR3 has 17 residues. DNA for the CDR3: TGTGCCAGCAGCCAAGGTCTAGGCGGCCCCTTCACAGATACGCAGTATTTT. Protein product: CASSQGLGGPFTDTQYF.

V and J are TRBV7-9 and TRBJ2-4; the D is unclear. CDR3 length equals 16 residues. From germline, CDR1 is SEHNR and CDR2 FQNEAQ (reference sequence). Trimming removed 5 bases at V and 0 bases at J, with 14 bases between. CDR3 loop: CASSTQGKAAKNIQYF. In DNA form, the CDR3 reads TGTGCCAGCAGCACCCAAGGCAAGGCAGCCAAAAACATTCAGTACTTC.

This rearrangement joins TRBV29-1 to TRBJ1-1; D unclear. The CDR3 has 14 amino acids. Trimming removed 6 bases at V and 0 bases at J, with 14 bases between. Germline V gene data show CDR1 as SQVTM and CDR2 as ANQGSEA. The CDR3 is CSVAYLELNTEAFF. Written as DNA, the CDR3 is TGCAGCGTCGCATACCTAGAACTGAACACTGAAGCTTTCTTT.

The chain employs TRBV19 and TRBJ2-1, with D possibly TRBD1 on 6 matching bases. The V and J ends lost 4 bases and 7 bases respectively, with 8 bases between them. Germline V gives CDR1 LNHDA, CDR2 SQIVND (reference sequence). The CDR3 spans 12 residues. The DNA for the CDR3 is TGTGCCAGTAGTAACAGGGTAAATGAGCAGTTCTTC. Protein: CASSNRVNEQFF.

The V gene is TRBV10-3, the J gene TRBJ1-1; D ambiguous. This CDR3 is 13 amino acids long. The ends were cut back, 5 bases at V and 4 bases at J, with 11 bases in the middle. CDR1 ENHRY and CDR2 SYGVKD come from the germline V gene. Here the CDR3 DNA reads TGTGCCATCAGTCCACAGAGTCCCACTGAAGCTTTCTTT. Its translation: CAISPQSPTEAFF.

CDR3 DNA sequence: TGTGCCAGTAGGGACTCGGGGAACACTGAAGCTTTCTTT. Protein: CASRDSGNTEAFF. The chain carries TRBV19 and TRBJ1-1, with D unclear. Germline CDR1 reads LNHDA; CDR2 reads SQIVND (reference sequence). This CDR3 has 13 residues. Trimming stripped 6 bases from V and 1 base from J, with 9 bases between.

This clone was counted a single time. The chain uses TRBV4-3 and TRBJ2-7; 8 bases agree with TRBD1. V was pared by 0 bases and J by 2 bases, with 3 bases of the junction left unmatched. Germline-derived CDR1 and CDR2 are LGHNA and YSLEER. The CDR3 spans 15 residues. DNA for the CDR3: TGCGCCAGCAGCCAAGACCCAGGGGGCCCCTACGAGCAGTACTTC. Amino acids: CASSQDPGGPYEQYF.

Comments on this clone: The same CDR3 arises from other DNA sequences in this sample as well. The chain uses TRBV5-1 and TRBJ1-4; TRBD1 matches 9 bases. CDR3 length equals 15 residues. Looked up from germline, CDR1 is SGHRS and CDR2 is YFSETQ. The junction had 4 bases not matched to a gene; V was cut back by 0 bases and J by 7 bases. CDR3 amino acids: CASSLGGQGSEKLFF. CDR3 coding DNA: TGCGCCAGCAGCTTGGGGGGACAGGGTAGTGAAAAACTGTTTTTT.

CDR3 sequence (DNA): TGCGCCAGCTCAATAGCGGGAGGCTCCTACGAGCAGTACTTC. Translated: CASSIAGGSYEQYF. The V call is TRBV4-3, the J call TRBJ2-7; 10 bases match TRBD2. Germline V CDR1 and CDR2: LGHNA, YSLEER. V gave up 8 bases and J gave up 0 bases; unmatched junction bases: 4. This CDR3 has 14 residues.

The rearrangement uses TRBV7-8 and TRBJ1-2; TRBD1 is a possible D gene (5 bases). V was cut by 1 base and J by 7 bases, with 22 bases left in between. CDR3 length: 17 residues. CDR1 is SGHVS, CDR2 FQNEAQ, per germline. CDR3 sequence (DNA): TGTGCCAGCAGCTTAGATCCCGGGACGAATCCCGCGGGTGGCTACACCTTC. Encoded protein: CASSLDPGTNPAGGYTF.

The chain joins TRBV10-1 to TRBJ2-7, with D tentatively TRBD2 (5 bases). The CDR3 runs to 14 residues. Germline values: CDR1 WNHNN, CDR2 SYGVQD (reference sequence). V lost 3 bases and J lost 1, with 10 bases in between. This CDR3 reads CASSEGGRSYEQYF. The CDR3 DNA reads as TGCGCCAGCAGTGAAGGCGGGCGTTCCTACGAGCAGTACTTC.

The chain couples TRBV6-2 or TRBV6-3 to TRBJ1-6; D is uncertain. The CDR3 sequence is 14 residues long. The germline gives CDR1 MNHEY, CDR2 SVGEGT. V lost 0 bases and J 5 bases, leaving 5 bases between the germline ends. This chain's CDR3 is CASSYSGNNSPLHF. CDR3 DNA sequence: TGTGCCAGCAGTTACTCAGGGAATAATTCACCCCTCCACTTT.

The chain combines TRBV30 with TRBJ1-4, with D hard to call. With 2 bases removed from V and 4 bases from J, the gap between germline ends came to 8 bases. The CDR3 covers 13 residues. Germline lookup yields CDR1 GTSNPN and CDR2 SVGIG (reference sequence). Written as DNA, the CDR3 is TGTGCCTGGAGTTTCTCTGGTAATGAAAAACTGTTTTTT. It codes for CAWSFSGNEKLFF.

The chain uses TRBV29-1 and TRBJ2-7; D is possibly TRBD1 (5 bases). This CDR3 has 15 amino acids. Trimming cost V 2 bases and J 3 bases, with 17 bases left between them. CDR1 and CDR2 from the germline V gene are SQVTM and ANQGSEA. The CDR3 DNA is TGCAGCGTTGAACCCCTCATGCAGGGTCGCTACGAGCAGTACTTC. Translation gives CSVEPLMQGRYEQYF.

The rearrangement uses TRBV6-1 and TRBJ1-5; D is uncertain. Germline CDR1 is MNHNS and CDR2 is SASEGT. CDR3 length equals 16 residues. The V and J ends lost 4 bases and 2 bases respectively, with 15 bases between them. CDR3 DNA: TGTGCCAGCAGTGTCTCCGGCACAGTCGGCAATCAGCCCCAGCATTTT. Translated, it gives CASSVSGTVGNQPQHF.

The CDR3 loop is CASSFGTGDEKLFF. The CDR3 DNA reads TGTGCCAGCAGCTTTGGGACAGGGGATGAAAAACTGTTTTTT. The chain uses TRBV7-9 and TRBJ1-4; 10 bases align to TRBD1. This CDR3 has 14 amino acids. After removal of 3 bases from V and 6 bases from J, the junction contained 1 base not matched to a gene. Germline CDR1 SEHNR, CDR2 FQNEAQ (reference sequence).

The CDR3 coding sequence is TGTGCCAGCAGGCTCCGGGACACCCCTACTACTGGCTACACCTTC. It specifies CASRLRDTPTTGYTF. V and J are TRBV2 and TRBJ1-2, with a possible D match to TRBD1 (6 bases). Deletions cut 6 bases from V and 7 bases from J, with 21 bases between. The CDR3 extends over 15 amino acids. Per germline, CDR1 SNHLY and CDR2 FYNNEI.

The chain has TRBV6-2 or TRBV6-3 and TRBJ2-3; the match to TRBD1 covers 8 bases. The V and J ends lost 5 bases and 3 bases, in that order; junction bases with no gene match: 1. Germline V lookup: CDR1 MNHEY, CDR2 SVGEGT. CDR3 size: 13 residues. CDR3 DNA: TGTGCCAGCAGTCGGACAGGGACAGATACGCAGTATTTT. It is translated as CASSRTGTDTQYF.

The chain is built from TRBV29-1 and TRBJ1-3; maybe TRBD1 (5 bases). V lost 5 bases and J lost 1, with 18 bases in between. The CDR3 has 16 amino acids. Germline CDR1 reads SQVTM; CDR2 reads ANQGSEA. The CDR3 protein is CSVHRDSFLSGNTIYF. The CDR3 bases are TGCAGCGTTCACCGCGACAGTTTCCTTTCTGGAAACACCATATATTTT.

The rearrangement links TRBV7-9 to TRBJ2-3; 9 bases match TRBD2. Unmatched junction bases numbered 8, after V lost 10 bases and J lost 0 bases. This CDR3 contains 15 residues. Germline V gives CDR1 SEHNR, CDR2 FQNEAQ (reference sequence). This CDR3 is CATDLAGFSTDTQYF. CDR3 coding DNA: TGTGCCACCGACCTAGCGGGGTTTAGCACAGATACGCAGTATTTT.

The chain joins TRBV6-2 or TRBV6-3 to TRBJ2-7; 10 bases line up with TRBD2. Germline V gene data show CDR1 as MNHEY and CDR2 as SVGEGT. J lost 6 bases, V lost 4 bases, and 6 bases had no gene match. This CDR3 has 14 amino acids. CDR3 DNA: TGTGCCAGCAGTTCAGCGGGAGGGCCGGTCGAGCAGTACTTC. It translates to CASSSAGGPVEQYF.